This T cell receptor beta chain was recovered during a study of T-cell memory formation after mild COVID-19. Study results and limitations: CD4+ contracting clones lay mainly in CM and EM, CD8+ ones in EMRA. Unconfirmed was the SARS-CoV-2 specificity of second-wave clones that peaked on day 37. Pre-infection memory contained some responding clones, which suggested that cross-reactive memory had joined.

One entry per CDR3 protein, called by TCRdb with MiXCR from the 5' RACE reads. Here the sample spans under 450,000 distinct CDR3 sequences, around 22% being singletons. This clonotype was observed a handful of times. The antigen remains undetermined. Per germline, CDR1 SQVTM and CDR2 ANQGSEA. The germline V and J ends were trimmed by 2 bases and 4 bases, with 8 bases remaining between them. The CDR3 length is 12 residues. The sequencing sample was made of PBMCs or a T cell subset sorted from them (not recorded which). The receptor was isolated from an adult woman who had mild COVID-19 (a few samples of this study predate the infection). Cell type and time point are not known. The chain combines TRBV29-1 with TRBJ2-5; D unclear. The CDR3 region has the DNA TGCAGCGTTGAACGTAACGGAGAGACCCAGTACTTC. Residues: CSVERNGETQYF. The full variable domain, rest sourced from reference TRBV29-1 and TRBJ2-5, is SAVISQKPSRDICQRGTSLTIQCQVDSQVTMMFWYRQQPGQSLTLIATANQGSEATYESGFVIDKFPISRPNLTFSTLTVSNMSPEDSSIYLCSVERNGETQYFGPGTRLLVL.